The 10 T cell receptor beta chains below were found in one sample sequenced in a study of blood T cell repertoires in COVID-19. Assay: immunoSEQ multiplex PCR; the TCRdb copy retains only in-frame clones and omits some. The repertoire holds 250,000 to 300,000 clones, under 90% seen once, with roughly 2.9% in the top ten. Input material: peripheral blood. These receptors were taken from a woman in her fifties or sixties with active or convalescent COVID-19.

The chain couples TRBV21-1 to TRBJ1-1; no DNA check was done on the table's D call, TRBD1. TRBV21-1 is labeled a pseudogene. There are 16 residues in the CDR3. The CDR3: CASSRRKGTGPRGAFF. The DNA for the CDR3 is TGTGCCAGCAGCCGACGAAAGGGGACAGGGCCCCGTGGAGCTTTCTTT.

The rearrangement uses TRBV5-1 and TRBJ2-7, with D perhaps matching TRBD1 (6 bases). The germline CDR1 and CDR2 sequences are SGHRS and YFSETQ. The V end lost 4 bases, the J end lost 5 bases, and 19 bases lay between the germline ends. CDR3 length: 15 residues. CDR3 protein: CASSLRGQLRNEQYF. CDR3 DNA sequence: TGCGCCAGCAGCCTGCGCGGACAGTTAAGGAACGAGCAGTACTTC.

The rearrangement links TRBV29-1 to TRBJ1-4, with a weak D call TRBD1 (6 bases). Per germline, CDR1 SQVTM and CDR2 ANQGSEA. CDR3 length: 13 amino acids. V was clipped by 6 bases and J by 3 bases, with 11 bases between them. CDR3 amino acids: CSVGQKANEKLFF. CDR3 sequence (DNA): TGCAGCGTAGGACAGAAGGCTAATGAAAAACTGTTTTTT.

This clone was seen only once. The chain employs TRBV29-1 and TRBJ2-2; possibly TRBD1 for D (5 bases). CDR1 is SQVTM, CDR2 ANQGSEA, per germline. V was clipped by 5 bases and J by 4 bases, with 17 bases between them. The CDR3 is made up of 15 amino acids. The CDR3 nucleotides are TGCAGCGTTCAACAGGTGGGGCGTGGCACCGGGGAGCTGTTTTTT. It specifies CSVQQVGRGTGELFF.

This clone has only one observation. V is TRBV3-1 (or the pseudogene TRBV3-2) and J is TRBJ1-2; D may be TRBD1 (5 bases). Germline CDR1 and CDR2: LGHDT and YNNKEL (reference sequence). The V and J ends lost 6 bases and 8 bases respectively, with 16 bases between them. The CDR3 runs 13 residues. The DNA for the CDR3 is TGTGCCAGCAGTCGTAGGGGTCGAGCGGGCTACACCTTC. Its translation: CASSRRGRAGYTF.

The V and J genes are TRBV10-3 and TRBJ1-1; possible D gene TRBD1, 6 bases. Germline values: CDR1 ENHRY, CDR2 SYGVKD. CDR3 size: 17 residues. V dropped 4 bases and J dropped 0 bases, with 18 bases sitting between them. CDR3 DNA sequence: TGTGCCATCAGTGGGATTACAGGGCCCCACATGAACACTGAAGCTTTCTTT. It encodes CAISGITGPHMNTEAFF.

This clone was observed once. This chain joins TRBV23-1 and TRBJ2-1; D is perhaps TRBD1 (5 bases). TRBV23-1 is an open reading frame, and its role is uncertain. The CDR3 extends over 14 amino acids. V was pared by 2 bases and J by 2 bases, with 7 bases between. The CDR3 is CASSQGAPYNEQFF. In DNA, the CDR3 is TGCGCCAGCAGTCAAGGGGCCCCCTACAATGAGCAGTTCTTC.

V and J are TRBV10-3 and TRBJ1-1, with unresolved D. The CDR3 spans 14 residues. Germline-derived CDR1 and CDR2 are ENHRY and SYGVKD. Trimming pared 2 bases from V and 1 base from J, leaving 8 bases between. The CDR3: CAISEKSWNTEAFF. The CDR3 DNA sequence: TGTGCCATCAGTGAGAAATCATGGAACACTGAAGCTTTCTTT.

The chain employs TRBV2 and TRBJ2-5, with D possibly being TRBD1 (5 bases). There are 13 residues in the CDR3. V was pared by 9 bases and J by 2 bases, with 13 bases between. Germline V CDR1 and CDR2: SNHLY, FYNNEI. The CDR3 coding sequence is TGTGCCAGTACCAGGGTATCTCAAGAGACCCAGTACTTC. Translation gives CASTRVSQETQYF.

This clone was detected only a few times. The chain links TRBV7-2 to TRBJ2-1; 8 bases are a match to TRBD1. This CDR3 is 14 amino acids long. Losses at the gene ends were 4 bases for V and 7 bases for J; bases not matched to a gene: 6. Germline CDR1 SGHTA, CDR2 FQGNSA. Here the CDR3 DNA reads TGTGCCAGCAGCTCCGGCGGACAGGGAAATGAGCAGTTCTTC. Protein: CASSSGGQGNEQFF.